The 20 T cell receptor beta chains below all came from one sample that was sequenced in a study of blood T cell repertoires in COVID-19. The repertoire was sequenced with immunoSEQ multiplex PCR; TCRdb's copy has only in-frame clones and lacks some. Of under 35,000 clones listed, about nine tenths are singletons. Sequencing used peripheral blood. These receptors were taken from a woman aged 50 to 65 with active COVID-19.

The chain recombines TRBV2 with TRBJ2-7; TRBD1 agrees at 12 bases. This CDR3 has 17 amino acids. With V trimmed by 7 bases and J by 5 bases, 15 bases remained unmatched. CDR1 and CDR2 (germline): SNHLY, FYNNEI. The CDR3 protein is CASTEGRSGQGANEQYF. In DNA, the CDR3 is TGTGCCAGCACTGAGGGAAGGTCGGGACAGGGGGCGAACGAGCAGTACTTC.

The gene calls are TRBV5-1 and TRBJ2-2; 7 bases are a match to TRBD1. CDR3 length: 15 residues. V was clipped by 1 base and J by 4 bases; unmatched bases: 4. The germline V gene has CDR1 SGHRS and CDR2 YFSETQ. The CDR3, as DNA: TGCGCCAGCAGCTTGAAGGGGGCCCCCACCGGGGAGCTGTTTTTT. The encoded protein is CASSLKGAPTGELFF.

The CDR3 spells CASSSLTGDYGYTF. In nucleotides, the CDR3 is TGCGCCAGCAGCTCCCTGACAGGCGACTATGGCTACACCTTC. This chain links TRBV5-1 with TRBJ1-2; a possible D gene is TRBD1 (6 bases). This CDR3 region has 14 residues. The V gene lost 3 bases and the J gene lost 3 bases, with 12 bases spanning the gap. Germline CDR1 SGHRS, CDR2 YFSETQ.

This clone was recorded a few times. The genes are TRBV2 and TRBJ1-2; D possibly corresponds to TRBD1 (6 bases). Germline V CDR1 and CDR2: SNHLY, FYNNEI. V was shortened by 7 bases and J by 1 base, with 13 bases between the two germline ends. The CDR3 runs to 14 residues. CDR3 amino acids: CASKPDRNNYGYTF. DNA for the CDR3: TGTGCCAGCAAGCCGGACAGAAATAACTATGGCTACACCTTC.

The chain combines TRBV28 with TRBJ2-1; 8 bases are shared with TRBD1. There are 15 residues in the CDR3. V lost 3 bases and J lost 3; bases outside the gene matches: 4. The germline gives CDR1 MDHEN, CDR2 SYDVKM. This chain's CDR3 is CASSFPGTGYNEQFF. In DNA form, the CDR3 reads TGTGCCAGCAGTTTCCCCGGGACAGGCTACAATGAGCAGTTCTTC.

The count of this clone is one. V usage is TRBV28 and J usage is TRBJ1-2; 8 bases agree with TRBD1. The CDR3 has 13 residues. Germline CDR1 reads MDHEN; CDR2 reads SYDVKM. V lost 10 bases to trimming and J lost 5 bases; unmatched junction nucleotides: 9. CDR3 bases: TGTGCCACGGACAGGGTAAGAAGGTATGGCTACACCTTC. Translation: CATDRVRRYGYTF.

This clone occurred once. The chain combines TRBV27 with TRBJ2-6, with D unclear. The CDR3 is made up of 14 amino acids. Germline loops: CDR1 MNHEY, CDR2 SMNVEV (reference sequence). With 6 bases removed from V and 0 bases from J, the gap between germline ends came to 6 bases. CDR3 region: CASRFHSGANVLTF. The CDR3 DNA sequence: TGTGCCAGCAGGTTCCACTCTGGGGCCAACGTCCTGACTTTC.

The table lists this clone with a few counts. The V call is TRBV7-9, the J call TRBJ1-1, with 8 positions matching TRBD1. J gave up 8 bases and V 3 bases, and 8 bases lay outside the gene matches. The V gene's germline CDR1 is SEHNR and CDR2 FQNEAQ (reference sequence). The CDR3 loop spans 14 amino acids. The CDR3, as DNA: TGTGCCAGCAGCTTCGGACAGGGAGGGACCGAAGCTTTCTTT. This encodes CASSFGQGGTEAFF.

This clone was detected only a few times. The genes are TRBV3-1 (or the pseudogene TRBV3-2) and TRBJ2-7; D remains unclear. Germline V CDR1 and CDR2: LGHDT, YNNKEL (reference sequence). This CDR3 is 14 amino acids long. The ends were cut back, 3 bases at V and 5 bases at J, with 14 bases in the middle. CDR3 sequence reads: CASSQRLRPHEQYF. The CDR3 DNA reads as TGTGCCAGCAGCCAGAGACTCCGGCCCCACGAGCAGTACTTC.

The chain has TRBV27 and TRBJ1-2; no definite D call. Trimming shortened V by 4 bases and J by 6 bases, and 12 bases separated the two germline ends. The CDR3 spans 13 residues. Germline CDR1 and CDR2: MNHEY and SMNVEV (reference sequence). Here the CDR3 reads CASSSSRGNGYTF. CDR3 DNA sequence: TGTGCCAGCAGTTCATCTAGAGGGAATGGCTACACCTTC.

This chain joins TRBV10-1 and TRBJ2-7; maybe TRBD1 (5 bases). The CDR3 sequence is 13 residues long. Germline V gene data show CDR1 as WNHNN and CDR2 as SYGVQD (reference sequence). V gave up 3 bases and J gave up 2 bases, with 8 bases separating them. Here the CDR3 reads CASSEGVPYEQYF. In nucleotides, the CDR3 is TGCGCCAGCAGTGAAGGGGTACCCTACGAGCAGTACTTC.

J is TRBJ2-7 and V is TRBV27; D uncertain. Trimming took off 3 bases at V and 3 bases at J, with 9 bases between the two ends. CDR3 length: 13 amino acids. The germline V gene has CDR1 MNHEY and CDR2 SMNVEV (reference sequence). The CDR3 sequence: CASSLGRNYEQYF. CDR3 nucleotide sequence: TGTGCCAGCAGTTTGGGCAGGAACTACGAGCAGTACTTC.

The sample holds one count of this clone. The J gene is TRBJ2-6, the V gene TRBV3-1 (or the pseudogene TRBV3-2), with D unresolved. The V and J ends lost 0 bases and 0 bases respectively, with 3 bases between them. The CDR3 length is 15 residues. Germline loops: CDR1 LGHDT, CDR2 YNNKEL (reference sequence). The CDR3 DNA is TGTGCCAGCAGCCAAGACTACTCTGGGGCCAACGTCCTGACTTTC. Protein product: CASSQDYSGANVLTF.

J is TRBJ1-2 and V is TRBV4-2; 9 bases line up with TRBD1. The junction had 6 bases not matched to a gene; V was cut back by 1 base and J by 6 bases. The CDR3 spans 15 residues. Per the germline V gene, CDR1 is LGHNA and CDR2 is YNFKEQ. The CDR3 reads CASSQGGQGTHGYTF. In nucleotides, the CDR3 is TGTGCCAGCAGCCAAGGGGGACAGGGAACCCATGGCTACACCTTC.

V gene TRBV10-2 combines with J gene TRBJ1-1; D is perhaps TRBD1 (6 bases). The CDR3 runs to 13 residues. Trimming took 6 bases from V and 0 from J, leaving 8 bases between them. CDR1 WSHSY and CDR2 SAAADI come from the germline V gene. The CDR3 region is CASRGAMNTEAFF. The CDR3 DNA reads as TGCGCCAGCAGGGGGGCGATGAACACTGAAGCTTTCTTT.

The rearrangement links TRBV18 to TRBJ1-5; tentatively, D is TRBD1 (5 bases). CDR3 length: 14 amino acids. V shed 2 bases and J shed 5 bases, with 10 bases lying between them. From germline, CDR1 is KGHSH and CDR2 LQKENI. The chain's CDR3 is CASSPAGFDQPQHF. The CDR3, as DNA: TGTGCCAGCTCACCAGCAGGGTTCGATCAGCCCCAGCATTTT.

The chain joins TRBV7-9 to TRBJ1-1, with 11 bases identical to TRBD1. The J segment lost 3 bases and the V segment lost 8 bases, leaving 2 bases of the junction unmatched. Germline V gene sequence: CDR1 SEHNR, CDR2 FQNEAQ (reference sequence). This CDR3 has 13 residues. CDR3 protein: CASGGQGDTEAFF. CDR3 nucleotide sequence: TGTGCCAGCGGGGGACAGGGGGACACTGAAGCTTTCTTT.

J is TRBJ2-5 and V is TRBV14, with D unclear. V was cut by 3 bases and J by 4 bases, with 6 bases left in between. Germline V CDR1 and CDR2: SGHDN, FVKESK. There are 12 residues in the CDR3. This chain's CDR3 is CASSQIAETQYF. The CDR3 nucleotides are TGTGCCAGCAGCCAGATAGCAGAGACCCAGTACTTC.

CDR3 in DNA: TGTGCCAGTAGTGAATCCGGGGTCTTGGGTGGCTACACCTTC. The encoded protein is CASSESGVLGGYTF. This chain links TRBV19 with TRBJ1-2; the D is unclear. This CDR3 has 14 amino acids. Trimming took off 5 bases at V and 7 bases at J, with 17 bases between the two ends. Germline V gene data show CDR1 as LNHDA and CDR2 as SQIVND (reference sequence).

This clone was observed once. The sample contains more than one DNA sequence encoding this CDR3. The rearrangement uses TRBV27 and TRBJ2-6; 7 bases align to TRBD1. The germline V gene encodes CDR1 MNHEY and CDR2 SMNVEV (reference sequence). After removal of 5 bases from V and 0 bases from J, the junction contained 7 bases not matched to a gene. The CDR3 covers 17 residues. The CDR3 loop is CASSPRQGRSGANVLTF. The CDR3 bases are TGTGCCAGCAGTCCCCGACAGGGACGCTCTGGGGCCAACGTCCTGACTTTC.